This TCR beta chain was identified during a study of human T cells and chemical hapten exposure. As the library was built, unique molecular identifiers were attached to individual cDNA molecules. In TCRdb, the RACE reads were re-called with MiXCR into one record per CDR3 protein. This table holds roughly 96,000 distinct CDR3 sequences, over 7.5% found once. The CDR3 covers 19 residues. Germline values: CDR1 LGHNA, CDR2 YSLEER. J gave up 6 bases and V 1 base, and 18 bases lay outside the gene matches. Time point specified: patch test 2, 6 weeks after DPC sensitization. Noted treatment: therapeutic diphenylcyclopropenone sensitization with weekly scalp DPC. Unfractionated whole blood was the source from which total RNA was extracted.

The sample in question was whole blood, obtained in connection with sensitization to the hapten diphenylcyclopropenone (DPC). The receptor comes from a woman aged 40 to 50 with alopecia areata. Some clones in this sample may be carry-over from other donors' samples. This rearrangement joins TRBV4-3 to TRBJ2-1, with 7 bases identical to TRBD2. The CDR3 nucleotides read TGCGCCAGCAGCCAAGTATTAACGGGAGGTGGTTCGACCCCCAATGAGCAGTTCTTC. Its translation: CASSQVLTGGGSTPNEQFF.